The present T cell receptor (beta chain) was sequenced within a study of blood T cell repertoires in COVID-19. About the study: Samples of COVID-19 (acute and convalescent) were obtained from the United States, Italy and Spain.

Regarding this clone: The DNA is omitted, as the CDR3 cannot be located on it reliably, and the CDR3 follows TCRdb's listing.

Germline V gene sequence: CDR1 MNHEY, CDR2 SVGAGI. The CDR3 spans 13 amino acids, including both terminal residues. In the original processing: Reference gene primer amplification gave estimated nucleated cell counts. Data came from immunoSEQ multiplex PCR; TCRdb stores just in-frame clones and leaves some out. Clone size and V and J calls were adopted from that table, with D and trimming inferred from the DNA. There are 300,000 to 500,000 clones in the sample; roughly 90% occur only once, and about 0.89% lies in the top ten. The receptor was derived from a woman aged 30 to 39 with acute COVID-19. The rearrangement uses TRBV6-5 and TRBJ1-2. Input material: PBMCs or T cells enriched from blood (not recorded which). CDR3 region: CASSTSVDYGYTF.